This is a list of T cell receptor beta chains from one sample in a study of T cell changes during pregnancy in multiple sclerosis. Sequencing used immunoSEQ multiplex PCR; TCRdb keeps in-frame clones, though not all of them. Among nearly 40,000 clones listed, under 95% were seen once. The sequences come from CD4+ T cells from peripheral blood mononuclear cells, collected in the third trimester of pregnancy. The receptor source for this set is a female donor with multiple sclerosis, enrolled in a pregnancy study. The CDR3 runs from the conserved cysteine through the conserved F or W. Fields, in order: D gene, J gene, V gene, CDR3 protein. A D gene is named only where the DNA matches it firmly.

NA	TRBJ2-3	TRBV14	CASSHRQYKDTQYF
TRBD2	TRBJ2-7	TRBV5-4	CASSLQAGGGEQYF
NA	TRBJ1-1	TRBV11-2	CASSLDPGSYEAFF
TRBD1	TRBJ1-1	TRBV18	CASSPGTVNTEAFF
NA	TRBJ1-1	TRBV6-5	CASSYGRGTFF
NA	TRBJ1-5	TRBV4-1	CASSRGQPSNQPQHF
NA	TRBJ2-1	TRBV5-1	CASSLDTSSYNEQFF
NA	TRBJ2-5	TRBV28	CASSLLGTLGETQYF
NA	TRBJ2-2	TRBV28	CASSLGAHTGELFF
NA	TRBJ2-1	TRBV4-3	CASSQDWSNNEQFF
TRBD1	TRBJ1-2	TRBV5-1	CASSLGRDRMDYGYTF
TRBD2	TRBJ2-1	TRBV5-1	CASSLVSSGSYNEQFF
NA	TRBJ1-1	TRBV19	CASSIRGPNTEAFF
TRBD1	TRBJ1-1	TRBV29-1	CSVPGPGTGVNTEAFF
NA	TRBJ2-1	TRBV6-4	CASSTWGESYNEQFF
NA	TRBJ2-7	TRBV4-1	CASSLRDSSEQYF
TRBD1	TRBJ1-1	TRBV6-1	CASSEAQGAGTEAFF
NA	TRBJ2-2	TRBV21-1	CASSMRTSGSNTGELFF
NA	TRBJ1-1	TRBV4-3	CASSQTDRPNTEAFF
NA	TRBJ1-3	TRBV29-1	CSANGVLAGNTIYF
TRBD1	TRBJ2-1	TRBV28	CASSSGTGSYNEQFF
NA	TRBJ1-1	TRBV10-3	CASLSRGGDTEAFF
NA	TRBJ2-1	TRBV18	CASSPQERVNEQFF
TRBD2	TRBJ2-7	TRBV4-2	CASSQELAGGHEQYF
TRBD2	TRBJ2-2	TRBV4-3	CASSQDPGGFANTGELFF
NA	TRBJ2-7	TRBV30	CARGGWDEQYF
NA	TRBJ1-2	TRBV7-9	CASSLGFSGDTF
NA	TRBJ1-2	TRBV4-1	CASSPQGHYGYTF
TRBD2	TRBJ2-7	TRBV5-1	CASSLWTSGTEQYF
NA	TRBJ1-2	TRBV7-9	CASSTGTYYGYTF
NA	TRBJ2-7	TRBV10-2	CASSGRLEQYF
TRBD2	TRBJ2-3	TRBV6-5	CASSLAGDSDTQYF
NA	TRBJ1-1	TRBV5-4	CASSLVGEPDTEAFF
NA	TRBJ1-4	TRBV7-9	CASSVEVFGVANEKLFF
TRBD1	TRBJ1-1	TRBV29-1	CSVEPQGARDTEAFF
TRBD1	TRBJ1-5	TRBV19	CASSRTGYSNQPQHF
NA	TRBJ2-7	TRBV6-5	CASSYNGGEQYF
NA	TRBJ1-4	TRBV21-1	CASSGTGDEKLFF
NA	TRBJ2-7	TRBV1	CTSSLSPPDHSGLEQYF
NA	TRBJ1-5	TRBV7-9	CASSLGRGLSNQPQHF
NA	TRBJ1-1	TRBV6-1	CASSEMGEDTEAFF